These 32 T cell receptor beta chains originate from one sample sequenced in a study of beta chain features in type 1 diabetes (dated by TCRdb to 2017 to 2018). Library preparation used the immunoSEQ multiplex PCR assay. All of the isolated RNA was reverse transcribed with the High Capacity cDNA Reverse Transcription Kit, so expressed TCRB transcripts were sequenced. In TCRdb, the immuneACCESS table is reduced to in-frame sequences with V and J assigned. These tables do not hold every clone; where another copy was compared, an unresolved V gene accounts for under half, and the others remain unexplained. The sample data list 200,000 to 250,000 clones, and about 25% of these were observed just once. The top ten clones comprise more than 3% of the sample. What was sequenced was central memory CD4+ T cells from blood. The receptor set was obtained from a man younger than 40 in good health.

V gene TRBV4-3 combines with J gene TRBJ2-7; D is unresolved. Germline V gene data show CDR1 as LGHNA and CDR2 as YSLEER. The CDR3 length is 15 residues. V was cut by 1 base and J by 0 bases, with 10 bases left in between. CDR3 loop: CASSQAAGASYEQYF. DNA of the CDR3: TGCGCCAGCAGCCAAGCCGCAGGAGCCTCCTACGAGCAGTACTTC.

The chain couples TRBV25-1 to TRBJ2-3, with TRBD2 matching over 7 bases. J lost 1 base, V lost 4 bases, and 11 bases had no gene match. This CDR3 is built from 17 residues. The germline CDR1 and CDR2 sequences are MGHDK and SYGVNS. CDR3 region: CASSGGGLPAGTDTQYF. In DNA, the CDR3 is TGTGCCAGCAGTGGGGGGGGACTCCCCGCTGGCACAGATACGCAGTATTTT.

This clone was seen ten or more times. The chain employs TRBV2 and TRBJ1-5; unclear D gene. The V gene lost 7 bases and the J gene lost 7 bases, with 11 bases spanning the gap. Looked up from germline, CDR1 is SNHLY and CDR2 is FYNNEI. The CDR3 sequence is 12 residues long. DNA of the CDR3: TGTGCCAGCAACCTGGATGCCCAGCCCCAGCATTTT. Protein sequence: CASNLDAQPQHF.

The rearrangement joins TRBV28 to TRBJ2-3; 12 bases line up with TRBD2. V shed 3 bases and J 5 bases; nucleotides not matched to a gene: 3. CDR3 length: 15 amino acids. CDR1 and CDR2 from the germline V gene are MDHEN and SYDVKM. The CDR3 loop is CASSFILAGGDTQYF. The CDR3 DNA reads TGTGCCAGCAGTTTCATACTAGCGGGAGGAGATACGCAGTATTTT.

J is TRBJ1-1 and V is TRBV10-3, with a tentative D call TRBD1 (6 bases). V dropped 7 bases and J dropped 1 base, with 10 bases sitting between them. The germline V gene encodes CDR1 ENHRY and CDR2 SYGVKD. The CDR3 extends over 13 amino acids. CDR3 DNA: TGTGCCATCAAAGCGACAGGGAACACTGAAGCTTTCTTT. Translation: CAIKATGNTEAFF.

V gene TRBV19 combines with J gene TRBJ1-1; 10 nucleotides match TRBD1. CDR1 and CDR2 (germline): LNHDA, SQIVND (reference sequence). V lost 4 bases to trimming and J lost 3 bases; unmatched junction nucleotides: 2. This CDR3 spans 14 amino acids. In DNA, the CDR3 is TGTGCCAGTAGTACGGGGACAGGGGACACTGAAGCTTTCTTT. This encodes CASSTGTGDTEAFF.

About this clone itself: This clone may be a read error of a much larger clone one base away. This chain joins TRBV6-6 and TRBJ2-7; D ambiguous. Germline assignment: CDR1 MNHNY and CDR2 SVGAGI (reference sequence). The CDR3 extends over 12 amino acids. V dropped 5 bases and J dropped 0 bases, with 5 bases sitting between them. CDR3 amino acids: CASSQISYEQYF. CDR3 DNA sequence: TGTGCCAGCAGTCAAATCTCCTACGAGCAGTACTTC.

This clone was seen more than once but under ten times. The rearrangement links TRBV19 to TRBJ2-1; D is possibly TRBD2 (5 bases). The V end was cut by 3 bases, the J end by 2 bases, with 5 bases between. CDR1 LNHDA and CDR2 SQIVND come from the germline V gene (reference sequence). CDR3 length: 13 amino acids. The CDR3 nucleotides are TGTGCCAGTAGTATGGAGGCCTACAATGAGCAGTTCTTC. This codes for CASSMEAYNEQFF. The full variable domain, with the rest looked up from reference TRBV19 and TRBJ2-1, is DGGITQSPKYLFRKEGQNVTLSCEQNLNHDAMYWYRQDPGQGLRLIYYSQIVNDFQKGDIAEGYSVSREKKESFPLTVTSAQKNPTAFYLCASSMEAYNEQFFGPGTRLTVL.

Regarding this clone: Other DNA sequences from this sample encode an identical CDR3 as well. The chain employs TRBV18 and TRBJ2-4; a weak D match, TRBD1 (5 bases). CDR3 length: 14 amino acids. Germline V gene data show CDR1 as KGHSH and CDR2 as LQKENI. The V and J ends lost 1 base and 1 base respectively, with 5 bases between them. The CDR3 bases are TGTGCCAGCTCACCACAGGGGGCCAAAAACATTCAGTACTTC. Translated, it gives CASSPQGAKNIQYF.

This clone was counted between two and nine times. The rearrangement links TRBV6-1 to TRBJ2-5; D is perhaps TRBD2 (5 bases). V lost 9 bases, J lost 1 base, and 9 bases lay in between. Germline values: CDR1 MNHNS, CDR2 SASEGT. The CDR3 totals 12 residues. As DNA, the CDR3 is TGTGCCAGTGGGAGACCCCAAGAGACCCAGTACTTC. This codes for CASGRPQETQYF.

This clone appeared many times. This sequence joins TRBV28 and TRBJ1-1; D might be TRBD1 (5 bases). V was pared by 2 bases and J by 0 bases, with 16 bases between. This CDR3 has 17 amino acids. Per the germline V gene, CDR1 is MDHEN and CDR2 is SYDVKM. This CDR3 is CASSLVNGAFMNTEAFF. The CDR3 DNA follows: TGTGCCAGCAGTTTAGTTAATGGGGCGTTCATGAACACTGAAGCTTTCTTT. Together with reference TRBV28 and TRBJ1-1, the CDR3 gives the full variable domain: DVKVTQSSRYLVKRTGEKVFLECVQDMDHENMFWYRQDPGLGLRLIYFSYDVKMKEKGDIPEGYSVSREKKERFSLILESASTNQTSMYLCASSLVNGAFMNTEAFFGQGTRLTVV.

CDR3 loop: CASSSTGGEETQYF. CDR3 coding DNA: TGTGCCAGCAGCTCGACAGGGGGTGAAGAGACCCAGTACTTC. The chain links TRBV7-9 to TRBJ2-5; TRBD1 aligns across 9 bases. J lost 3 bases, V lost 4 bases, and 3 bases had no gene match. Germline V gives CDR1 SEHNR, CDR2 FQNEAQ (reference sequence). The CDR3 extends over 14 amino acids.

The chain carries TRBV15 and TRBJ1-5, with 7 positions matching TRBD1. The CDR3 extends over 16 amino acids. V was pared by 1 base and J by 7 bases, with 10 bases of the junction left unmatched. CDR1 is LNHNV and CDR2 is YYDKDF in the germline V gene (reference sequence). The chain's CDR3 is CATSRGPGQPPQPQHF. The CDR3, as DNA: TGTGCCACCAGCAGAGGACCGGGACAGCCACCCCAGCCCCAGCATTTT.

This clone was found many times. The CDR3 is CSVDDSWGYTF. The CDR3 bases are TGCAGCGTTGACGACTCCTGGGGCTACACCTTC. The chain has TRBV29-1 and TRBJ1-2; D call uncertain. V was pared by 3 bases and J by 8 bases, with 10 bases between. CDR3 length equals 11 residues. In germline, CDR1 is SQVTM, CDR2 ANQGSEA. Filled out from reference TRBV29-1 and TRBJ1-2, the complete variable domain reads SAVISQKPSRDICQRGTSLTIQCQVDSQVTMMFWYRQQPGQSLTLIATANQGSEATYESGFVIDKFPISRPNLTFSTLTVSNMSPEDSSIYLCSVDDSWGYTFGSGTRLTVV.

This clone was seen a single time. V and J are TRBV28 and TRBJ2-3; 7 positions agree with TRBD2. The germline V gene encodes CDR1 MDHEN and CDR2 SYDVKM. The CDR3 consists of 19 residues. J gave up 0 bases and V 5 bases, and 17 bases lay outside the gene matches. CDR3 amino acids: CASSPLLRRAGSSTDTQYF. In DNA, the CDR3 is TGTGCCAGCAGTCCCCTTCTGCGTCGAGCGGGATCAAGCACAGATACGCAGTATTTT.

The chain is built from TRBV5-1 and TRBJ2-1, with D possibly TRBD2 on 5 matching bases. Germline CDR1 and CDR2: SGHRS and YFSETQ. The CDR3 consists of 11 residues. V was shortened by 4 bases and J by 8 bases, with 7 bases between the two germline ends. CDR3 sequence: CASSTRDEQFF. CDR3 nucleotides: TGCGCCAGCAGCACGAGGGATGAGCAGTTCTTC.

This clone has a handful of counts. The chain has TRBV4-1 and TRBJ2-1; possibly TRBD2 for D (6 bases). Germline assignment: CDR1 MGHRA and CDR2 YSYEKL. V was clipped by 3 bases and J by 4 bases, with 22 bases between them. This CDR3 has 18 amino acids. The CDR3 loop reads CASSHPSRTLASYNEQFF. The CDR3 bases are TGCGCCAGCAGCCATCCGTCCCGGACACTAGCCTCATACAATGAGCAGTTCTTC.

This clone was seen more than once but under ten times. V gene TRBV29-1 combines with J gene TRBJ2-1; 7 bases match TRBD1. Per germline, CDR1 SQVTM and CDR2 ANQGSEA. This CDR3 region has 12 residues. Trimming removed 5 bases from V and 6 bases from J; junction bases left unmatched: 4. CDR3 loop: CSVSAGGNEQFF. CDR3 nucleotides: TGCAGCGTTTCGGCAGGGGGCAATGAGCAGTTCTTC.

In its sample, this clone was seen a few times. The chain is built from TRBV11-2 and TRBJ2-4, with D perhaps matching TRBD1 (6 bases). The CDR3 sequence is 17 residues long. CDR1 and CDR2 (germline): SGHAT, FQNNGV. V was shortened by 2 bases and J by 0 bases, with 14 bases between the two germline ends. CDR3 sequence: CASSLLEQGKAKNIQYF. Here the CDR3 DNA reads TGTGCCAGCAGCTTATTGGAACAGGGTAAAGCCAAAAACATTCAGTACTTC.

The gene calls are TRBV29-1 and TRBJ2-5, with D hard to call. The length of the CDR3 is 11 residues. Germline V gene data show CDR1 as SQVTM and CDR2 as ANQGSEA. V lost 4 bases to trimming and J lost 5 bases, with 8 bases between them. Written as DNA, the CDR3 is TGCAGCGTTGTACACTTGGAGACCCAGTACTTC. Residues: CSVVHLETQYF.

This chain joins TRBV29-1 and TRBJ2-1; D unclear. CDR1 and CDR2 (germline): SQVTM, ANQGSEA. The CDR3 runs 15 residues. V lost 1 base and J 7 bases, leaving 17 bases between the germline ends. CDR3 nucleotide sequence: TGCAGCGTTGAAGTGCGCGCGAGTCTGGGGAATGAGCAGTTCTTC. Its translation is CSVEVRASLGNEQFF.

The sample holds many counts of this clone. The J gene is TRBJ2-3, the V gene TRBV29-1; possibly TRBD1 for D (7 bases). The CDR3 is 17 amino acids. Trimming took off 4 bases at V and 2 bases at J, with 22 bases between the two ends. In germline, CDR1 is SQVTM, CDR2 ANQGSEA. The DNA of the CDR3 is TGCAGCGTTGGGCTGATGGCTCCAGGGGGGTACACAGATACGCAGTATTTT. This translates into CSVGLMAPGGYTDTQYF.

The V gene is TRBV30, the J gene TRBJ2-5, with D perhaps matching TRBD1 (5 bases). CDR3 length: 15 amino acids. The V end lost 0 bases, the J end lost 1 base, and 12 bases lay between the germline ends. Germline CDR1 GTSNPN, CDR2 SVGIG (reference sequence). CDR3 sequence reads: CAWSVGAGLQETQYF. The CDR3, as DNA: TGTGCCTGGAGTGTAGGGGCAGGTCTCCAAGAGACCCAGTACTTC.

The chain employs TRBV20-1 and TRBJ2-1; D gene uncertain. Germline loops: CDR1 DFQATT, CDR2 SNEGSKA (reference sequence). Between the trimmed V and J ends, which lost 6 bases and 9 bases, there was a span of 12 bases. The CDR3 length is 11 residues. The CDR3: CSALGDVEQFF. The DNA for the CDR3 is TGCAGTGCCCTAGGAGATGTTGAGCAGTTCTTC.

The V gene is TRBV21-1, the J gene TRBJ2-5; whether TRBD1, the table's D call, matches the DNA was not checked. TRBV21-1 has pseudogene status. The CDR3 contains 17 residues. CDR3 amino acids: CASSKALATGGQETQYF. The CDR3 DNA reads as TGTGCCAGCAGCAAAGCTCTAGCGACAGGGGGACAAGAGACCCAGTACTTC.

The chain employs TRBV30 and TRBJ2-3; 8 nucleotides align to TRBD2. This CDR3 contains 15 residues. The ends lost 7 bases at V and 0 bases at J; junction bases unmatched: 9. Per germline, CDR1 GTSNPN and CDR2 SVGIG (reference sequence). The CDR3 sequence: CAFGISGGSTDTQYF. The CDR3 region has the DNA TGTGCCTTTGGAATAAGCGGGGGTAGCACAGATACGCAGTATTTT. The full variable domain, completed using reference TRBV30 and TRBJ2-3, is SQTIHQWPATLVQPVGSPLSLECTVEGTSNPNLYWYRQAAGRGLQLLFYSVGIGQISSEVPQNLSASRPQDRQFILSSKKLLLSDSGFYLCAFGISGGSTDTQYFGPGTRLTVL.

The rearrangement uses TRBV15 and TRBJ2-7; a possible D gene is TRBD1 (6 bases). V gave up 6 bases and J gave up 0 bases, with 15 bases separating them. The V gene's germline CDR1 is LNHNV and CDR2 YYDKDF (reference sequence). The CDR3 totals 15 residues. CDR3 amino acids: CATSKNQGSSYEQYF. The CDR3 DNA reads TGTGCCACCAGTAAGAACCAGGGGAGCTCCTACGAGCAGTACTTC.

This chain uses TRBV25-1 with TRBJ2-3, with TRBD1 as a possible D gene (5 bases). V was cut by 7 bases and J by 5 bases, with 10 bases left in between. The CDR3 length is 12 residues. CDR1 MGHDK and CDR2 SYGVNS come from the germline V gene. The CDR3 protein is CASKGNEDTQYF. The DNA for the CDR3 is TGTGCCAGCAAGGGGAACGAAGATACGCAGTATTTT. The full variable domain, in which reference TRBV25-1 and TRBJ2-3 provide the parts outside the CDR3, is EADIYQTPRYLVIGTGKKITLECSQTMGHDKMYWYQQDPGMELHLIHYSYGVNSTEKGDLSSESTVSRIRTEHFPLTLESARPSHTSQYLCASKGNEDTQYFGPGTRLTVL.

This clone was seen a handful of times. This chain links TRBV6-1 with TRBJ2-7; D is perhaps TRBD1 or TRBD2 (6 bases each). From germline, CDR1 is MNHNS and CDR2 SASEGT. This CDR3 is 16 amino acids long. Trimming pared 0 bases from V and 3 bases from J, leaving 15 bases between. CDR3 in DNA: TGTGCCAGCAGTGAAGCCGCGGGACAAATCTTCTACGAGCAGTACTTC. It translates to CASSEAAGQIFYEQYF.

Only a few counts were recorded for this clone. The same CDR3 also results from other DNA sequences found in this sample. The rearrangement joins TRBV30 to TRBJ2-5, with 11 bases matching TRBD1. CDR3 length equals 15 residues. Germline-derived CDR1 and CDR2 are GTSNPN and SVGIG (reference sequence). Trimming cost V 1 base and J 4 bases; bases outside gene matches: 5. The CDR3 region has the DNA TGTGCCTGGAGTGGCTTAGGACAGGGGGCAGAGACCCAGTACTTC. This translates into CAWSGLGQGAETQYF.

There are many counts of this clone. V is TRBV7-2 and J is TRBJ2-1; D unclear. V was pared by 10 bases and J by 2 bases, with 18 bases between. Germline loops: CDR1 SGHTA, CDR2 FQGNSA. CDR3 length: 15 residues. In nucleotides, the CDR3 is TGTGCCAAGAACCGGCGTCCTCTTCCCTACAATGAGCAGTTCTTC. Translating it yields CAKNRRPLPYNEQFF.

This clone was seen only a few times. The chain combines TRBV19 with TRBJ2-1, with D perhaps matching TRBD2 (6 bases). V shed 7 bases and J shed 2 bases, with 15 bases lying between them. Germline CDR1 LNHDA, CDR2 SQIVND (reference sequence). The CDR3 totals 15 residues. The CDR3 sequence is CASTYTGVAYNEQFF. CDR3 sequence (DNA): TGTGCCAGTACCTATACGGGAGTTGCCTACAATGAGCAGTTCTTC. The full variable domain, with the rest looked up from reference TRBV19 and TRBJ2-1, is DGGITQSPKYLFRKEGQNVTLSCEQNLNHDAMYWYRQDPGQGLRLIYYSQIVNDFQKGDIAEGYSVSREKKESFPLTVTSAQKNPTAFYLCASTYTGVAYNEQFFGPGTRLTVL.